The 29 T cell receptor beta chains below come from one sample, sequenced in a study of identical twins. TCRdb re-called the 5' RACE reads with MiXCR, one entry per CDR3 protein. Seen here are 1.5 million or so distinct CDR3 sequences, around a third observed once, and the top ten hold under 0.35%. The sequenced sample consisted of cord blood. Receptor source: a newborn girl in good health.

V is TRBV20-1 and J is TRBJ2-1, with D perhaps matching TRBD2 (7 bases). The CDR3 sequence is 16 residues long. Germline CDR1 DFQATT, CDR2 SNEGSKA (reference sequence). With 0 bases removed from V and 4 bases from J, the gap between germline ends came to 16 bases. The chain's CDR3 is CSARDNLGGGYNEQFF. DNA of the CDR3: TGCAGTGCTAGAGACAACTTAGGGGGGGGGTACAATGAGCAGTTCTTC.

The V and J genes are TRBV7-9 and TRBJ2-3, with 12 bases aligning to TRBD2. Per germline, CDR1 SEHNR and CDR2 FQNEAQ (reference sequence). Trimming at V came to 8 bases and at J to 8 bases, leaving 11 bases not matched to a gene. The CDR3 has 15 amino acids. The CDR3 bases are TGTGCCAGCTCCCCTCCTAGCGGGGGGGCCGGTACGCAGTATTTT. Protein sequence: CASSPPSGGAGTQYF.

This clonotype showed up just a few times. The gene calls are TRBV12-5 and TRBJ2-3; weak D call: TRBD2 (5 bases). V was pared by 2 bases and J by 5 bases, with 5 bases between. Germline-derived CDR1 and CDR2 are LGHNT and FRNRAP. The CDR3 loop spans 12 amino acids. The CDR3 nucleotides read TGTGCTAGTGGTTTGACTAGAGATACGCAGTATTTT. Translating gives CASGLTRDTQYF.

This clonotype turned up a few times. The J gene is TRBJ2-1, the V gene TRBV7-2; 10 nucleotides line up with TRBD2. CDR3 size: 16 residues. Trimming at V came to 2 bases and at J to 0 bases, leaving 1 base not matched to a gene. Germline assignment: CDR1 SGHTA and CDR2 FQGNSA. Written as DNA, the CDR3 is TGTGCCAGCAGCTTACTAGCGGGAGACTCCTACAATGAGCAGTTCTTC. Translation: CASSLLAGDSYNEQFF.

Here the CDR3 DNA reads TGCAGTGCTAGAGATGGTACCAGGAACACCGGGGAGCTGTTTTTT. This translates into CSARDGTRNTGELFF. V is TRBV20-1 and J is TRBJ2-2; D is unclear. V shed 0 bases and J shed 1 base, with 9 bases lying between them. This CDR3 has 15 residues. Germline-derived CDR1 and CDR2 are DFQATT and SNEGSKA (reference sequence).

This clonotype was found a few times. The rearrangement links TRBV5-1 to TRBJ2-3; D might be TRBD2 (7 bases). The CDR3 covers 16 residues. The V end was cut by 1 base, the J end by 1 base, with 13 bases between. The germline V gene has CDR1 SGHRS and CDR2 YFSETQ. The CDR3 DNA reads TGCGCCAGCAGCTTGCCGCGGGGGCAAGGCACAGATACGCAGTATTTT. The encoded protein is CASSLPRGQGTDTQYF. Filled out from reference TRBV5-1 and TRBJ2-3, the complete variable domain reads KAGVTQTPRYLIKTRGQQVTLSCSPISGHRSVSWYQQTPGQGLQFLFEYFSETQRNKGNFPGRFSGRQFSNSRSEMNVSTLELGDSALYLCASSLPRGQGTDTQYFGPGTRLTVL.

The DNA for the CDR3 is TGTGCCAGCAGCCAAAGACGGACTAGCGGAGGCTGGGACAAAAACATTCAGTACTTC. Its translation is CASSQRRTSGGWDKNIQYF. The chain carries TRBV3-1 and TRBJ2-4, with 10 positions matching TRBD2. The CDR3 is 19 amino acids. Per germline, CDR1 LGHDT and CDR2 YNNKEL (reference sequence). After removal of 2 bases from V and 3 bases from J, the junction contained 13 bases not matched to a gene.

The table lists this clonotype with a few counts. The genes are TRBV9 and TRBJ2-1; 8 nucleotides line up with TRBD2. Germline V CDR1 and CDR2: SGDLS, YYNGEE. The CDR3 has 12 residues. The J segment lost 15 bases and the V segment lost 3 bases, leaving 8 bases of the junction unmatched. CDR3 region: CASSGGLAPPFF. CDR3 DNA: TGTGCCAGCAGCGGTGGACTAGCCCCCCCGTTCTTC.

Concerning this clonotype: Being one base from a much bigger clone, this may be a read error. The chain combines TRBV12-3 or TRBV12-4 with TRBJ2-5; the D gene is possibly TRBD1 (6 bases). CDR3 length: 14 residues. This chain's CDR3 is CASSPTGYQGTQYF. Here the CDR3 DNA reads TGTGCCAGCAGTCCCACAGGGTACCAAGGGACCCAGTACTTC.

This clonotype was seen more than once but under ten times. This chain joins TRBV6-5 and TRBJ2-3; D is possibly TRBD2 (6 bases). The CDR3 has 14 amino acids. Trimming left V 5 bases short and J 4 bases short, with 13 bases between. Germline V gene data show CDR1 as MNHEY and CDR2 as SVGAGI. CDR3 coding DNA: TGTGCCAGCAGTCCCGGGGGAGTCCCAGATACGCAGTATTTT. It codes for CASSPGGVPDTQYF.

This clonotype was recorded a few times. The CDR3 reads CASRKRGEGSNSPLHF. CDR3 nucleotide sequence: TGTGCCAGCAGGAAGAGGGGTGAGGGCTCCAATTCACCCCTCCACTTT. The J gene is TRBJ1-6, the V gene TRBV12-3 or TRBV12-4, with D tentatively TRBD1 (5 bases). This CDR3 region has 16 residues. Trimming removed 6 bases at V and 7 bases at J, with 19 bases between.

A few counts support this clonotype. This chain connects TRBV10-3 to TRBJ2-5; perhaps TRBD2 as D (5 bases). CDR3 size: 14 residues. Trimming left V 4 bases short and J 2 bases short, with 11 bases between. Germline lookup yields CDR1 ENHRY and CDR2 SYGVKD. In DNA form, the CDR3 reads TGTGCCATCAGTGGTGGACTCCTACAAGAGACCCAGTACTTC. Amino acid sequence: CAISGGLLQETQYF.

This clonotype was observed at least ten times. The chain carries TRBV12-3 or TRBV12-4 and TRBJ1-2, with D unresolved. V was clipped by 3 bases and J by 4 bases, with 9 bases between them. The CDR3 contains 13 residues. The CDR3 loop is CASSFRHSYGYTF. The CDR3 DNA sequence: TGTGCCAGCAGTTTTAGGCACAGCTATGGCTACACCTTC.

Comments on this clonotype: Sequence at one end of the junction differs from germline and may be a read error. The rearrangement links TRBV27 to TRBJ2-1, with 10 bases fitting TRBD2. The germline gives CDR1 MNHEY, CDR2 SMNVEV (reference sequence). This CDR3 has 14 residues. CDR3 amino acids: CASSQREGYSEQFF. The DNA of the CDR3 is TGTGCCAGCAGTCAGCGGGAGGGTTACAGTGAGCAGTTCTTC.

The V call is TRBV7-2, the J call TRBJ2-7; D is undetermined. Trimming shortened V by 5 bases and J by 0 bases, and 8 bases separated the two germline ends. CDR1 is SGHTA, CDR2 FQGNSA, per germline. The CDR3 covers 13 residues. The CDR3 loop reads CASSTRSSYEQYF. DNA of the CDR3: TGTGCCAGCAGCACGAGGAGCTCCTACGAGCAGTACTTC.

In the case of this clonotype: One junction end does not reproduce the germline sequence, and a read error may be involved. The rearrangement joins TRBV6-4 to TRBJ2-1; TRBD2 is a possible D gene (6 bases). Germline V lookup: CDR1 MRHNA, CDR2 SNTAGT. CDR3 length: 14 amino acids. CDR3 amino acids: CAGSDLAVDNEQFF. The CDR3 region has the DNA TGTGCCGGCAGTGACTTAGCGGTGGACAATGAGCAGTTCTTC.

This clonotype was recorded many times. This chain connects TRBV10-3 to TRBJ2-1, with D tentatively TRBD2 (5 bases). Germline loops: CDR1 ENHRY, CDR2 SYGVKD. The CDR3 covers 13 residues. Trimming removed 7 bases at V and 10 bases at J, with 17 bases between. Written as DNA, the CDR3 is TGTGCCATCAAGCCGGGATTGTCCAGGGAGCAGTTCTTC. Amino acids: CAIKPGLSREQFF.

The chain combines TRBV10-3 with TRBJ1-1; TRBD1 matches 11 bases. This CDR3 has 14 residues. Per the germline V gene, CDR1 is ENHRY and CDR2 is SYGVKD. V was clipped by 5 bases and J by 4 bases; unmatched bases: 3. The chain's CDR3 is CAISQDRGPTEAFF. CDR3 coding DNA: TGTGCCATCAGTCAGGACAGGGGGCCCACTGAAGCTTTCTTT.

The chain carries TRBV11-2 and TRBJ2-5; D ambiguous. The end of the DNA fits TRBJ2-7 better, so the J call may be wrong. In germline, CDR1 is SGHAT, CDR2 FQNNGV. CDR3 length: 15 amino acids. The CDR3 sequence is CASSLEASVSYEQYF. CDR3 nucleotides: TGTGCCAGCAGCTTAGAGGCGTCAGTAAGCTACGAGCAGTACTTC.

The chain couples TRBV13 to TRBJ1-2; weak D call: TRBD1 (5 bases). The V and J ends lost 6 bases and 8 bases respectively, with 13 bases between them. The germline gives CDR1 PRHDT, CDR2 FYEKMQ (reference sequence). The CDR3 has 12 residues. The CDR3 DNA reads as TGTGCCAGCAGAATGACAGTGGGGGGCTACACCTTC. This codes for CASRMTVGGYTF.

This clonotype was picked up one time. The chain uses TRBV20-1 and TRBJ1-2, with 7 bases lining up with TRBD1. CDR1 and CDR2 (germline): DFQATT, SNEGSKA (reference sequence). The CDR3 has 12 amino acids. The junction had 7 bases not matched to a gene; V was cut back by 4 bases and J by 8 bases. The CDR3 nucleotides read TGCAGTGCTAACCCGGACAGGTACGGCTACACCTTC. Protein product: CSANPDRYGYTF.

The chain links TRBV9 to TRBJ2-4; TRBD1 is a possible D gene (5 bases). The tail of the sequence fits TRBJ2-5 better, so the J call may be wrong. Per the germline V gene, CDR1 is SGDLS and CDR2 is YYNGEE. The length of the CDR3 is 13 residues. CDR3 loop: CASSVRARETQYF. CDR3 sequence (DNA): TGTGCCAGCAGCGTCAGGGCGAGGGAGACCCAGTACTTC.

The chain links TRBV3-1 to TRBJ1-5; D remains unclear. This CDR3 spans 16 amino acids. Germline values: CDR1 LGHDT, CDR2 YNNKEL (reference sequence). V gave up 3 bases and J gave up 0 bases, with 12 bases separating them. The CDR3, as DNA: TGTGCCAGCAGCCACGCCCCGGGAGTTAGCAATCAGCCCCAGCATTTT. It translates to CASSHAPGVSNQPQHF.

The table lists this clonotype with a few counts. The CDR3 nucleotides read TGTGCCATCAGTGCCATAGCGGGTCCCACAGATACGCAGTATTTT. It specifies CAISAIAGPTDTQYF. This chain joins TRBV10-3 and TRBJ2-3, with 7 positions matching TRBD2. V dropped 4 bases and J dropped 2; count of bases not matched to a gene: 6. The CDR3 runs to 15 residues. Germline V CDR1 and CDR2: ENHRY, SYGVKD.

CDR3: CASRSPSDSSYEQYF. As DNA, the CDR3 is TGTGCCAGTAGGTCACCTAGCGATAGCTCCTACGAGCAGTACTTC. This chain links TRBV19 with TRBJ2-7, with a weak D call TRBD2 (6 bases). Trimming cost V 6 bases and J 0 bases, with 15 bases left between them. Germline assignment: CDR1 LNHDA and CDR2 SQIVND (reference sequence). The CDR3 length is 15 residues. Full variable domain (rest looked up from reference TRBV19 and TRBJ2-7): DGGITQSPKYLFRKEGQNVTLSCEQNLNHDAMYWYRQDPGQGLRLIYYSQIVNDFQKGDIAEGYSVSREKKESFPLTVTSAQKNPTAFYLCASRSPSDSSYEQYFGPGTRLTVT.

This clonotype was counted between two and nine times. J is TRBJ2-7 and V is TRBV6-6; D is possibly TRBD2 (6 bases). The CDR3 extends over 15 amino acids. Germline V gives CDR1 MNHNY, CDR2 SVGAGI (reference sequence). The V gene lost 4 bases and the J gene lost 3 bases, with 16 bases spanning the gap. The CDR3: CASSSSWDWGYEQYF. CDR3 coding DNA: TGTGCCAGCAGTTCGTCCTGGGACTGGGGCTACGAGCAGTACTTC.

Only a few counts were recorded for this clonotype. The genes are TRBV10-3 and TRBJ1-2; tentatively, D is TRBD1 (6 bases). The germline V gene has CDR1 ENHRY and CDR2 SYGVKD. This CDR3 has 14 residues. With 3 bases removed from V and 4 bases from J, the gap between germline ends came to 12 bases. The CDR3 region has the DNA TGTGCCATCAGTGATACAGGGAGGAGCTATGGCTACACCTTC. Its translation: CAISDTGRSYGYTF.

The chain has TRBV5-1 and TRBJ2-7; D is possibly TRBD1 (6 bases). The CDR3 is made up of 16 amino acids. V was shortened by 0 bases and J by 5 bases, with 18 bases between the two germline ends. Germline V gene sequence: CDR1 SGHRS, CDR2 YFSETQ. The CDR3 here is CASSLGRGRGIDEQYF. Here the CDR3 DNA reads TGCGCCAGCAGCTTGGGACGGGGCAGGGGAATCGACGAGCAGTACTTC.

This clonotype occurred a few times. The chain is built from TRBV12-5 and TRBJ2-3; D may be TRBD2 (6 bases). Trimming pared 4 bases from V and 0 bases from J, leaving 11 bases between. Looked up from germline, CDR1 is LGHNT and CDR2 is FRNRAP. The CDR3 runs 15 residues. The CDR3 reads CASGSGLPSTDTQYF. The CDR3 nucleotides read TGTGCTAGTGGTTCGGGACTGCCTAGCACAGATACGCAGTATTTT. Combining the CDR3 with reference TRBV12-5 and TRBJ2-3 gives the whole variable domain DARVTQTPRHKVTEMGQEVTMRCQPILGHNTVFWYRQTMMQGLELLAYFRNRAPLDDSGMPKDRFSAEMPDATLATLKIQPSEPRDSAVYFCASGSGLPSTDTQYFGPGTRLTVL.